This T cell receptor beta chain was sequenced during a study of CD8+ T cells in alopecia areata (dated by TCRdb to between 2018 and 2020). In the study overall: Treated patients were enrolled in an open-label pilot trial of oral tofacitinib, 5 to 10 mg twice daily, for moderate-to-severe alopecia areata. Human TCRbeta sequencing covered scalp tissue and sorted CD4+ and CD8+ peripheral blood T cells from patchy and totalis/universalis alopecia areata patients and healthy controls. Patients received tofacitinib for 6 to 18 months and were then followed off drug for 6 months to check for delayed response and recurrence. In both human patients and the C3H/HeJ mouse model, the study applied high-throughput TCRbeta sequencing to look at T cell clonal expansion in alopecia areata. In treated patients, disease severity was measured using the SALT score, which gives the percentage of scalp surface area affected. TCRbeta CDR3 regions were amplified by immunoSEQ multiplex PCR with 35 Vbeta forward and 13 Jbeta reverse primers. Tofacitinib-treated patients had biopsies at baseline and at 4 and 24 weeks of treatment, with a later scalp biopsy in several patients. Clonality in the scalp was compared among normal scalp (n=4), patchy alopecia areata scalp (n=8), and alopecia totalis/universalis scalp (n=8). RNA was obtained with the PAXgene miRNA kit for fixed scalp, the miRNeasy kit for PBMCs, and the RNeasy kit for mouse skin.

CDR1 MGHRA and CDR2 YSYEKL were looked up in the germline V gene. There are 16 amino acids in the CDR3, from cysteine to phenylalanine inclusive. Only the CDR3 region is kept as DNA, spanning 48 bases read in frame from base 1. The trim is 0 bases for V and 3 bases for J, with a gap of 15 bases between the germline ends. This clone was seen a single time. Its antigen remains undetermined. It has no much larger one-base neighbor in the sample; base qualities were not kept. Broader findings and caveats from the paper: Higher clonality and more expanded CD8+ clones were observed in lesional scalp than in normal scalp, particularly in alopecia totalis/universalis, a finding suggestive of antigenic drive. Shared TCR sequences between patients were less evident than in mice, which may be partly attributable to HLA diversity in the patient population. Unlike mouse skin, which is dominated by gammadelta T cells, normal human skin has resident alphabeta T cells that are also sequenced, and this complicates analysis of the scalp TCR repertoire. Tofacitinib significantly decreased scalp clonality and the number of expanded CD8+ clones among the top 100 scalp clones. Because the treated cohort was small and included a single nonresponder, larger studies are needed to assess links between baseline CD8+ expansion and response. Many expanded lesional clones were found to persist in scalp and blood during tofacitinib treatment, and relapse after treatment cessation may be partly explained by this persistence.

Library prep was done by the immunoSEQ multiplex PCR assay. RNA was extracted from all samples and reverse transcribed into cDNA, which served as template for TCR sequencing. SuperScript III was used to make first-strand cDNA, primed with a 2:1 mix of oligo-dT and random hexamers. A synthetic immune receptor repertoire was used to measure amplification bias, and any remaining bias was corrected computationally. The authors' analysis ran thus. Raw reads were preprocessed to remove errors, and CDR3 was defined by IMGT conventions from the conserved cysteine to phenylalanine. Clonality was computed as 1 minus the Shannon entropy, with the entropy normalized by log2 of the number of productive unique TCRs. Scalp TCRbeta sequences were cross-referenced with sorted blood CD4 and CD8 repertoires so that the CD4 or CD8 identity of scalp clones could be inferred. Entries here come from immuneACCESS through TCRdb and include only in-frame sequences with V and J called. Some clones fail to appear in such tables; in the studies checked, an unresolved V gene covers under half of the shortfall, and the cause of the remainder is unknown. The V and J calls and clone size are taken from that table; D and trimming were inferred from the DNA. The sample has around 200,000 clones on record, about 60% of them singletons. The ten largest clones add up to roughly 12% of the sample.

The sample's time point label, decoded: less than 30 weeks on oral tofacitinib. Taken with the paper, the label for treatment or condition translates to: oral pan-JAK inhibitor, 5-10 mg twice daily. Lesional scalp punch biopsies and peripheral blood were collected from alopecia areata patients. PBMCs were isolated by density centrifugation and stained for CD3, CD4 and CD8, and CD4+ and CD8+ T cells were sorted on a FACSAria. The source material was CD8+ T cells sorted from blood, sampled at week 24, from a patient treated with tofacitinib. The receptor was derived from a human donor with alopecia areata. The chain joins TRBV4-1 to TRBJ2-7; the D gene assignment is ambiguous. This receptor has the CDR3 CASSQEPQRPDYEQYF. The bases read TGCGCCAGCAGCCAAGAGCCACAGAGACCAGACTACGAGCAGTACTTC.